The sequence of this TCR beta chain was determined in a study of T cells in Graves' hyperthyroidism and ophthalmopathy. Amplified regions were TCR beta CDR3 sequences from RNA transcripts. The HTBI primer set drove a first-round RT-PCR of the TCR CDR3. TCRdb itself ran the multiplex PCR reads through MiXCR, one entry per CDR3 protein. This sample has about 500,000 distinct CDR3 sequences, with 15% to 20% found just once. The CDR3 extends over 14 amino acids. The germline V gene has CDR1 MGHDK and CDR2 SYGVNS. The ends were cut back, 2 bases at V and 8 bases at J, with 15 bases in the middle. This sequence was found in a woman between 25 and 40 years old with Graves' ophthalmopathy. Sequencing was carried out using blood. The chain employs TRBV25-1 and TRBJ1-2, with D hard to call. The CDR3 reads CASSETGATGGYTF. CDR3 in DNA: TGTGCCAGCAGTGAAACCGGTGCAACCGGCGGCTACACCTTC.